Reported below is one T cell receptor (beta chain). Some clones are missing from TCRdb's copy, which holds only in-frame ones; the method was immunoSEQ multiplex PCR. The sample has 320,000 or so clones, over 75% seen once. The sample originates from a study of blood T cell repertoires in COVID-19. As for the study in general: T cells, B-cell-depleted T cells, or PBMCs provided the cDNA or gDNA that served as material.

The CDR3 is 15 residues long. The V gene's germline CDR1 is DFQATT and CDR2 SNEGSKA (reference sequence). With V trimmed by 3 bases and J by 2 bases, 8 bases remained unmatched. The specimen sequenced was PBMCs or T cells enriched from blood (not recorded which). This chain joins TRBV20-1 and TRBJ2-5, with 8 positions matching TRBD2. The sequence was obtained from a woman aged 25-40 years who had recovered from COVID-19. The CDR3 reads CSASRMRGDQETQYF. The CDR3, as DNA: TGCAGTGCTAGTAGGATGCGGGGGGATCAAGAGACCCAGTACTTC.